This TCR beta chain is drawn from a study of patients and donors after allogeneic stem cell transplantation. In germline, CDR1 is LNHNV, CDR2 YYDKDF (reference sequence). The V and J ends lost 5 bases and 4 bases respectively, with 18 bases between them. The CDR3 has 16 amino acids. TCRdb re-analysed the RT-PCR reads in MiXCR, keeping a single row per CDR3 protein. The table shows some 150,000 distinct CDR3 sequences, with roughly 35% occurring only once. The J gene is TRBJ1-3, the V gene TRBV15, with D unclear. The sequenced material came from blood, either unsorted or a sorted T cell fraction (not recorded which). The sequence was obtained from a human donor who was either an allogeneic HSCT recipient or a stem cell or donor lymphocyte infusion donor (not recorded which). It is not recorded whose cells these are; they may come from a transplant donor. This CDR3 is CATSSPSTEIGNTIYF. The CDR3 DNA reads TGTGCCACCAGCTCCCCCTCGACGGAGATAGGAAACACCATATATTTT.